This T cell receptor (beta chain) was sequenced during a study of T-cell reconstitution after alpha-beta-depleted transplantation in children. With respect to this clonotype: Its specificity is unknown.

CDR3 length: 21 amino acids. V lost 5 bases, J lost 2 bases, and 16 bases stayed unmatched. Germline CDR1 is SGHRS and CDR2 is YFSETQ. As it was prepared, the TCRbeta library received unique molecular identifiers. In TCRdb, the PCR reads were re-called with MiXCR into one record per CDR3 protein. Here the sample spans approximately 220,000 distinct CDR3 sequences, approximately 15% being singletons. Findings and caveats of the study: Alpha-beta T cells present about two months after transplant were reported to originate from several hundred expanded graft clones.

The source was PBMCs, mostly from graft donor cells, collected 360 days after TCRalphabeta/CD19-depleted stem cell transplant. The TCR sequence derives from a male patient aged 2-10 years who had a stem cell transplant for acute lymphoblastic leukemia, so the T cells may come from the graft donor. The chain recombines TRBV5-1 with TRBJ2-1; 16 positions agree with TRBD2. CDR3 nucleotide sequence: TGCGCCAGCAGAAAGGGACTAGCGGGGGGGCCGTCGGGAACACCCTACAATGAGCAGTTCTTC. It translates to CASRKGLAGGPSGTPYNEQFF.